The TCR beta chain described here comes from a study of T cell responses to AZD1222 COVID-19 vaccine (dated by TCRdb to 2020 to 2023). General notes on the study: AZD1222 recipients with second doses at about 4 weeks or about 12 weeks were pooled, because spike-specific TCR depth and breadth did not differ between schedules. Trial participants were enrolled by age into subgroups of 18-55, 56-69 and 70-plus years, and around 140, 26 and 57 TCR-sequenced participants, respectively, were included in these subgroups. A total of just over 230 trial participants underwent TCR sequencing, of whom 200 to 220 had received two doses of AZD1222 and about 26 had received two doses of the MenACWY control vaccine. Results and caveats for the whole study, not just this receptor: The vaccine-associated CD4 TCRs covered the entire spike protein, and the dominant responses fell in regions 160-218 and 743-854. Most participants were white British and females outnumbered males, and the authors suggested that clonal diversity may have been underestimated. Because no samples from the day 14 peak response were available, repertoires could be characterized only after the peak T cell response. The 56-69-year group was small, and its depth increase did not reach significance, likely because of low power. Conclusions about previously exposed vaccinees were limited because only 5 or 6 AZD1222 recipients were SARS-CoV-2 seropositive at baseline. After two AZD1222 doses, spike-specific TCR breadth and depth were significantly higher than at day 0 and than in MenACWY recipients. Epitopes outside the regions mutated in the B.1.351 and B.1.1.7 variants were reportedly recognized by nearly half of the unique spike-specific TCRs.

CDR1 and CDR2 (SGHRS, YFSETQ) derive from the germline V gene. The germline V end is reduced by 2 bases and the J end by 8 bases; junction bases left unmatched: 9. The CDR3 sequence holds 14 residues, the cysteine and phenylalanine included. The only DNA kept is the CDR3, 42 bases in frame from the first base. The intended sense of this specimen's time point label: baseline before first vaccination. The vaccinee samples were drawn from two UK trials, COV001 and COV002, one of which was a single-blind randomized controlled phase 2/3 trial testing AZD1222 (ChAdOx1 nCoV-19) in healthy adults. Trial participant PBMC samples were collected at day 0 and day 28 after the second dose for TCRbeta chain sequencing. The CDR3 regions of human TCRbeta chains were analyzed by immunosequencing. In the original analysis: Repertoire TCRs were checked for matches against a reference library of SARS-CoV-2-specific TCRs that had been generated using the MIRA antigen-specificity platform. Breadth was defined as the fraction of unique TCRs that were SARS-CoV-2-associated. Depth was defined as the fraction of total T cells that were SARS-CoV-2-associated. Using the MIRA data, every spike-specific TCR was mapped to the spike region that the TCR reacted to and assigned to either a CD4 or a CD8 class. Log10-transformed breadth and depth values were compared by one-way ANOVA with Sidak's multiple comparisons tests. Drawn from immuneACCESS, this table holds only the in-frame rearrangements with V and J called that TCRdb kept. Clones are partly lost; checked studies trace under half to an unresolved V gene and leave the rest unexplained. V, J and clone size are taken as reported in that table, and D and trimming were inferred from the DNA itself. The sample table records more than 70,000 clones; around 83% of these occur just once. The ten largest clones take up around an eighth of the sample.

A note on this clone: This receptor's antigen is unknown. The input lacks base qualities; no much larger clone sits a single base away.

The TCR comes from an adult in good health. Rearrangement joined TRBV5-1 to TRBJ1-2, and TRBD1 matches 7 of the central bases. The sequencing here drew on peripheral blood, taken on day 0 of AZD1222 vaccination. Read as DNA, the sequence is TGCGCCAGCAGCTTAGACAGGGCCGAAAAGGGCTACACCTTC. Translation gives CASSLDRAEKGYTF.